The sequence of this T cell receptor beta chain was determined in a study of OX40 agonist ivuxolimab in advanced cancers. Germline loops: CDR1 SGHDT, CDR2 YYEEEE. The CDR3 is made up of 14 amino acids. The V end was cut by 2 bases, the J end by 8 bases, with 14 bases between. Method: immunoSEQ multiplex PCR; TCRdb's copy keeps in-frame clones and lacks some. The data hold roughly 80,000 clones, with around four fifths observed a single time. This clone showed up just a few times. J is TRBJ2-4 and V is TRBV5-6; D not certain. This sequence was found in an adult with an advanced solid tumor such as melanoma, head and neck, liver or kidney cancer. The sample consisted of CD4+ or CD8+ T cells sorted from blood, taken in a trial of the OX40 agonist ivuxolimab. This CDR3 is CASSFWSAGHIQYF. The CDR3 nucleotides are TGTGCCAGCAGCTTTTGGAGTGCCGGACACATTCAGTACTTC.